This TCR beta chain originates from a study of cytomegalovirus exposure and HLA in healthy donors. Study-level background: The study's early data release held tens of millions of unique TCRs from HLA-typed donors.

Of note for this clone: Its cognate antigen is unknown.

At collection, donors were nominally healthy, but unrecorded immune exposures were probable. Study-level points and caveats: Likely technical artifact: a cluster of highly shared sequence variants. The study designated 164 TCR beta chains cytomegalovirus-associated.

V gave up 2 bases and J gave up 6 bases; unmatched junction bases: 4. CDR1 and CDR2 from the germline V gene are SGHRS and YFSETQ. The CDR3 is made up of 14 amino acids. PCR employed 60 Vbeta and 13 Jbeta primers. Assay used: immunoSEQ multiplex PCR; TCRdb lists only in-frame clones, some missing. The table lists 75,000 to 95,000 clones, over 65% of them singletons. The chain recombines TRBV5-1 with TRBJ2-1, with 8 nucleotides matching TRBD1. Sample: PBMCs. This TCR was recovered from a man aged 50 to 59 in good health and CMV-seronegative. The CDR3 protein is CASSFGGTGNEQFF. The CDR3 DNA follows: TGCGCCAGCAGCTTCGGCGGGACAGGCAATGAGCAGTTCTTC.